This section outlines one T cell receptor beta chain sequence together with its context. Its target antigen remains unknown. Base-call qualities are not available, and no considerably larger clone is one nucleotide away. This sample is drawn from a study of blood T cell repertoires in COVID-19 (dated by TCRdb to about 2020). For the study in its entirety: The collaborator samples originated in the United States, Italy and Spain and spanned the acute and convalescent phases of COVID-19. The prospective study material was composed of cDNA or gDNA derived from T cells, B-cell-depleted T cells, or PBMCs. Subjects who had been exposed to COVID-19, were actively infected with it, or had recovered from it provided the deeply sampled blood TCRbeta repertoires that made up the dataset. The repertoires were released in a freely available public database intended as a resource for research on the immune response to SARS-CoV-2. Samples came from the ongoing ImmuneRACE study (first 160 participants) plus 1,254 subjects from 6 global collaborators. The sample metadata nearly always contained a de-identified subject ID, COVID-19 status, age in years and sex. HLA class I and class II types, where available, came from metadata supplied by the sample provider rather than from assay-based typing.

TCRbeta CDR3 regions were amplified from genomic DNA by means of the immunoSEQ Assay, a bias-controlled multiplex PCR. The study's own analysis went as follows. The number of nucleated cells in each sample was estimated by amplification of reference gene primers within the assay. Sequence reads were collapsed and filtered to measure the absolute abundance of every unique TCRbeta CDR3 rearrangement. For each sample, productive Simpson clonality was calculated as the square root of Simpson's diversity index over productive rearrangements. TCRdb's version of the immuneACCESS table is confined to in-frame rearrangements and falls short of the full clone set. An unresolved V gene accounts for under half of the shortfall where checked; the remainder is of unknown origin. V and J calls and clone size come straight from that table; D and trimming were deduced from the DNA. The sample table lists roughly 130,000 clones, 80% to 90% of them with a count of one. The top ten hold approximately 4% of the sample.

Whole blood was collected in K2EDTA tubes by collaborating institutions according to the institutions' own protocols. For TCRbeta analysis, collaborators shipped samples as frozen whole blood, isolated PBMCs, or DNA extracted from either of those sample types. Broad study findings and their caveats: How much clinical and demographic metadata was included differed by source and by participant, and the metadata was provided uncurated.

CDR1 is given as MNHEY and CDR2 as SVGAGI, both from the germline V gene. V and J lose 6 bases and 0 bases, and a span of 6 bases separates them. From its cysteine to its phenylalanine, the CDR3 spans 12 amino acids. CDR3 DNA is the only sequence kept; it has 36 bases, read in frame from the first base. The sample comprised peripheral blood. This receptor was identified in a woman aged 60-70 years with acute or convalescent COVID-19. The chain uses TRBV6-5 and TRBJ2-7, and possibly TRBD2, on 5 matching bases. The DNA sequence follows: TGTGCCAGCAGGGGGAGCTCCTACGAGCAGTACTTC. The encoded protein is CASRGSSYEQYF.